The 14 T cell receptor beta chains in this list originate from one sample, sequenced in a study of shared clonotypes between healthy human individuals (dated by TCRdb to about 2020). Receptor amplification or capture employed the immunoSEQ multiplex PCR assay. Here the immuneACCESS table is served through TCRdb, limited to in-frame sequences with V and J called. Missing clones are a known gap in these copies; in checked studies unresolved V genes cover under half, and the rest lacks a known reason. This sample is represented by about 2.3 million clones; about nine tenths of them were singletons. Of the sample, 0.37% falls within the top ten clones. Input material: naive CD4+ T cells from PBMCs. The cell subset or site label here, explained by the study, means: CD45RA+ positively selected. These TCRs come from a man between 18 and 35 years old in good health. Some clones in this sample may be carry-over from other donors' samples.

This chain joins TRBV7-9 and TRBJ2-5, with 11 nucleotides matching TRBD2. With V trimmed by 5 bases and J by 5 bases, 7 bases remained unmatched. Germline values: CDR1 SEHNR, CDR2 FQNEAQ (reference sequence). This CDR3 spans 15 amino acids. The CDR3 sequence: CASSGGTSGGETQYF. DNA for the CDR3: TGTGCCAGCAGCGGCGGGACTAGCGGAGGGGAGACCCAGTACTTC.

The J gene is TRBJ2-7, the V gene TRBV28; perhaps D is TRBD1 or TRBD2 (5 bases each). V was clipped by 1 base and J by 9 bases, with 19 bases between them. CDR1 and CDR2 from the germline V gene are MDHEN and SYDVKM. This CDR3 has 15 amino acids. The CDR3 DNA follows: TGTGCCAGCAGTTTATATAGCCGGGGCAGATTTGGGCAGTACTTC. Protein product: CASSLYSRGRFGQYF. Looking up the rest from reference TRBV28 and TRBJ2-7 gives the full variable domain: DVKVTQSSRYLVKRTGEKVFLECVQDMDHENMFWYRQDPGLGLRLIYFSYDVKMKEKGDIPEGYSVSREKKERFSLILESASTNQTSMYLCASSLYSRGRFGQYFGPGTRLTVT.

The V call is TRBV13, the J call TRBJ1-2; tentatively, D is TRBD1 (5 bases). Germline loops: CDR1 PRHDT, CDR2 FYEKMQ (reference sequence). The V end lost 4 bases, the J end lost 7 bases, and 13 bases lay between the germline ends. CDR3 length: 13 amino acids. The chain's CDR3 is CASSSGGVGGYTF. The DNA of the CDR3 is TGTGCCAGCAGCTCCGGGGGGGTTGGTGGCTACACCTTC.

The chain joins TRBV19 to TRBJ2-1; possibly TRBD1 for D (5 bases). V dropped 1 base and J dropped 9 bases, with 10 bases sitting between them. Germline V gene lookup returns CDR1 LNHDA and CDR2 SQIVND (reference sequence). CDR3 length: 13 amino acids. CDR3 loop: CASSIGSRGEQFF. In DNA, the CDR3 is TGTGCCAGTAGTATAGGTAGTAGGGGTGAGCAGTTCTTC. Together with reference TRBV19 and TRBJ2-1, the CDR3 gives the full variable domain: DGGITQSPKYLFRKEGQNVTLSCEQNLNHDAMYWYRQDPGQGLRLIYYSQIVNDFQKGDIAEGYSVSREKKESFPLTVTSAQKNPTAFYLCASSIGSRGEQFFGPGTRLTVL.

This chain connects TRBV20-1 to TRBJ2-2; D unclear. Trimming left V 3 bases short and J 9 bases short, with 8 bases between. Germline V gene sequence: CDR1 DFQATT, CDR2 SNEGSKA (reference sequence). The CDR3 consists of 11 residues. CDR3 sequence reads: CSASLRRELFF. CDR3 coding DNA: TGCAGTGCTAGTCTCCGTAGGGAGCTGTTTTTT.

The CDR3 region has the DNA TGTGCCACTGGGGAGGGACAGACTTACAATGAGCAGTTCTTC. It codes for CATGEGQTYNEQFF. J is TRBJ2-1 and V is TRBV7-2; D may be TRBD1 or TRBD2 (7 bases each). The V gene lost 10 bases and the J gene lost 4 bases, with 17 bases spanning the gap. This CDR3 contains 14 residues. In germline, CDR1 is SGHTA, CDR2 FQGNSA.

The genes are TRBV7-2 and TRBJ2-7, with TRBD2 identical over 10 bases. Per germline, CDR1 SGHTA and CDR2 FQGNSA. V was clipped by 2 bases and J by 0 bases; unmatched bases: 7. There are 17 residues in the CDR3. Here the CDR3 DNA reads TGTGCCAGCAGCTTAAGAGCGGGGGGGACCAGCTCCTACGAGCAGTACTTC. This translates into CASSLRAGGTSSYEQYF.

V and J are TRBV7-2 and TRBJ2-7, with 11 nucleotides matching TRBD2. The V gene's germline CDR1 is SGHTA and CDR2 FQGNSA. The CDR3 has 18 amino acids. Trimming took 5 bases from V and 1 from J; bases not matched to a gene: 13. Here the CDR3 DNA reads TGTGCCAGCAGCAGACGACTAGCGGGAAACGCTGCGTCCTACGAGCAGTACTTC. The encoded protein is CASSRRLAGNAASYEQYF. Together with reference TRBV7-2 and TRBJ2-7, the CDR3 gives the full variable domain: GAGVSQSPSNKVTEKGKDVELRCDPISGHTALYWYRQSLGQGLEFLIYFQGNSAPDKSGLPSDRFSAERTGGSVSTLTIQRTQQEDSAVYLCASSRRLAGNAASYEQYFGPGTRLTVT.

The genes are TRBV4-1 and TRBJ2-1; 7 bases match TRBD2. This CDR3 spans 16 amino acids. Per germline, CDR1 MGHRA and CDR2 YSYEKL. The J segment lost 8 bases and the V segment lost 0 bases, leaving 10 bases of the junction unmatched. The CDR3 sequence: CASSQDTAGVVYEQFF. The DNA for the CDR3 is TGCGCCAGCAGCCAAGATACCGCGGGAGTAGTCTATGAGCAGTTCTTC.

The chain uses TRBV11-2 and TRBJ2-1; D may be TRBD1 (6 bases). CDR1 SGHAT and CDR2 FQNNGV come from the germline V gene. V lost 5 bases and J lost 0, with 8 bases in between. The CDR3 consists of 14 residues. The CDR3 region is CASSIRGSYNEQFF. In DNA, the CDR3 is TGTGCCAGCAGCATCAGGGGCTCCTACAATGAGCAGTTCTTC.

A remark on this clone: Other nucleotide sequences from this sample produce the same CDR3. CDR3 sequence: CASSPDYEQYF. CDR3 nucleotides: TGTGCCAGCAGCCCGGACTACGAGCAGTACTTC. V and J are TRBV7-2 and TRBJ2-7, with D hard to call. V shed 5 bases and J shed 3 bases, with 5 bases lying between them. The CDR3 runs to 11 residues. CDR1 is SGHTA, CDR2 FQGNSA, per germline.

The chain couples TRBV6-5 to TRBJ2-1, with D perhaps TRBD2 (5 bases). This CDR3 has 12 residues. Per germline, CDR1 MNHEY and CDR2 SVGAGI. V lost 0 bases and J lost 14, with 11 bases in between. CDR3 DNA: TGTGCCAGCAGTTACTCGAGGGAGTCCGAGTTCTTC. Encoded protein: CASSYSRESEFF.

The V and J genes are TRBV5-1 and TRBJ1-1, with D possibly being TRBD1 (5 bases). The germline CDR1 and CDR2 sequences are SGHRS and YFSETQ. This CDR3 contains 15 residues. Trimming pared 4 bases from V and 3 bases from J, leaving 16 bases between. This CDR3 is CASSTNPGGDTEAFF. DNA for the CDR3: TGCGCCAGCAGCACAAACCCCGGGGGGGACACTGAAGCTTTCTTT.

This sequence joins TRBV4-2 and TRBJ2-2; 8 bases line up with TRBD2. CDR1 and CDR2 (germline): LGHNA, YNFKEQ. The trim removed 0 bases at V and 6 bases at J, leaving 9 bases unmatched. The CDR3 has 17 residues. CDR3 nucleotide sequence: TGTGCCAGCAGCCAAGATTTGGCGGGAGGTAGCCCCGGGGAGCTGTTTTTT. The encoded protein is CASSQDLAGGSPGELFF.